The TCR beta chain under discussion was sequenced for a study of blood T cell repertoires in COVID-19. Background on the study: Samples of COVID-19 (acute and convalescent) were obtained from the United States, Italy and Spain.

CDR3 length equals 14 residues. Per the germline V gene, CDR1 is SEHNR and CDR2 is FQNEAQ (reference sequence). Trimming took 1 base from V and 2 from J; bases not matched to a gene: 0. Libraries were prepared by immunoSEQ multiplex PCR; TCRdb keeps only in-frame clonotypes and omits some of them. The sample records some 120,000 clones, 81% being singletons. Sequenced input: peripheral blood. The clonotype originates from a man aged 25-45 years with COVID-19, enrolled during active disease. This sequence joins TRBV7-9 and TRBJ2-7, with 9 bases matching TRBD1. This CDR3 is CASSLGTGAYEQYF. Written as DNA, the CDR3 is TGTGCCAGCAGCTTAGGGACAGGGGCCTACGAGCAGTACTTC. The full variable domain, completed using reference TRBV7-9 and TRBJ2-7, is DTGVSQNPRHKITKRGQNVTFRCDPISEHNRLYWYRQTLGQGPEFLTYFQNEAQLEKSRLLSDRFSAERPKGSFSTLEIQRTEQGDSAMYLCASSLGTGAYEQYFGPGTRLTVT.